What follows is one T cell receptor (beta chain) and its context. The assay was immunoSEQ multiplex PCR, and TCRdb's table has in-frame clones only and misses some. The sample holds about 51,000 clones; 86% are singletons and the top ten take roughly 14%. The data were obtained in a study of T cell clones after liver transplantation. This sequence originates from a human patient who received a liver transplant. Some of the T cells might come from the graft donor. This specimen was CD8+ T cells from blood, taken 12 months after liver transplant.

The CDR3 region has the DNA TGTGCCAGCAGTGAAGGGGACCGTACCTACGAGCAGTACTTC. Residues: CASSEGDRTYEQYF. The chain links TRBV25-1 to TRBJ2-7; D is perhaps TRBD1 or TRBD2 (5 bases each). Germline V CDR1 and CDR2: MGHDK, SYGVNS. The CDR3 contains 14 residues. V lost 2 bases and J lost 2, with 10 bases in between.